The following is a T cell receptor (beta chain) sequence with its context. As yet, its antigen is unknown. Related graft donors supplied nonmyeloablative bone marrow transplants, and mixed chimerism was transient. Unstimulated Tregs (CD4+CD25+CD127-) and CD4+CD25- non-Tregs were sorted from PBMCs. Germline CDR1 KGHSH, CDR2 LQKENI. V was clipped by 3 bases and J by 1 base; unmatched bases: 5. The CDR3 is made up of 17 amino acids. The data originate from a study of Tregs in tolerant kidney transplant recipients. Study results and limitations: Activated donor B cell expansion appeared to reveal the most relevant donor-specific TCRbeta repertoire. Tolerant patients' donor-specific Tregs expanded beyond overall Tregs, suggesting antigen-driven growth. For some patients, primers changed over time, blocking nucleotide-level comparison.

Repertoires were generated with immunoSEQ multiplex PCR, while TCRdb's copy carries only in-frame clones and drops some. Among 74,000 or so clones listed, about 91% were seen once. The receptor comes from a human patient who received a combined kidney and bone marrow transplant. The T cells may come from the graft donor. The source was CD4+ T cells from blood (PBMCs), collected 24 months after the transplant. The gene calls are TRBV18 and TRBJ2-3; 12 bases are shared with TRBD2. DNA for the CDR3: TGTGCCAGCTCACCGGGACTAGCGGGCCAACGCACAGATACGCAGTATTTT. It specifies CASSPGLAGQRTDTQYF. The full variable domain, its missing parts supplied by reference TRBV18 and TRBJ2-3, is NAGVMQNPRHLVRRRGQEARLRCSPMKGHSHVYWYRQLPEEGLKFMVYLQKENIIDESGMPKERFSAEFPKEGPSILRIQQVVRGDSAAYFCASSPGLAGQRTDTQYFGPGTRLTVL.